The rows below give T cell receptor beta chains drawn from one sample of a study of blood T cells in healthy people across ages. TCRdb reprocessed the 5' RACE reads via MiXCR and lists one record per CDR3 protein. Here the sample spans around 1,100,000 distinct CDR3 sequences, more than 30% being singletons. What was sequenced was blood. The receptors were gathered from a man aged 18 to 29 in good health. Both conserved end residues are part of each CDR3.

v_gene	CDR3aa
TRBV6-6	CASSYGGSHYGYTF
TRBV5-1	CASSEDRGGTNIQYF
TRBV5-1	CASSPVRGGGYTF
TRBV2	CASTRRQTALGYTF
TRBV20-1	CSAIQGVYGYTF
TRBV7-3	CASSPPGQGSGELFF
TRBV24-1	CATSSEGAYNEQFF
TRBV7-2	CASSLARAYGNQPQHF
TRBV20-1	CSARLAGRVENGQFF
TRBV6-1	CASSEFRDTPTNEKLFF
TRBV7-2	CASSTRLSPYNEQFF
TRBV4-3	CASSGGQGATDTQYF
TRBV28	CANSLLGQPQHF
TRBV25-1	CASSVRKGEKLFF
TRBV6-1	CASQRGGYYNEQFF
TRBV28	CASSSIRQDYEQYF
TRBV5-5	CASGFGPGGGTEAFF
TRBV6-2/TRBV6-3	CASSYPGSRPSTDTQYF
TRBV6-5	CASSYSIWGLSSYNEQFF
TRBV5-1	CASRSKDTASYEQYF
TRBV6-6	CTSSYSSGPGGNEQFF
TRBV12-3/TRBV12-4	CASTPGELYSPLHF
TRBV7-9	CASSSSLADRQETQYF
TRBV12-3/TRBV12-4	CASSFGIEPQHF
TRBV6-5	CASRAPRGEAFF
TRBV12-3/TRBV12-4	CASSFSGPFNQPQHF
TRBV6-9	CASSLRGRLNQPQHF
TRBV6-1	CASTGTPRKRSQETQYF